These T cell receptor beta chains were read from a single sample in a study of T-cell reconstitution after alpha-beta-depleted transplantation in children. TCRdb reprocessed the PCR reads via MiXCR and lists one record per CDR3 protein. The profile shows fewer than 450,000 distinct CDR3 sequences, around 15% of them singletons. The specimen was PBMCs, mostly from graft donor cells, collected 360 days after TCRalphabeta/CD19-depleted stem cell transplant. The receptors stem from a male patient aged 2-15 years who had a stem cell transplant for acute lymphoblastic leukemia, so the T cells may come from the graft donor. The CDR3 runs from the conserved cysteine through the conserved F or W. A D gene is named only where the DNA matches it firmly. Only part of the rows carry a size: once, few, many, or a class if the clone is expanded.

>TRBV5-1|.|few|TRBJ2-1|14
TGCGCCAGCAGCCGGGGGCTAGCGAACAATGAGCAGTTCTTC
CASSRGLANNEQFF
>TRBV4-1|TRBD2|.|TRBJ2-1|17
TGCGCCAGCAGCCTCGGAAGGGGCGCGGGAGGGAACAATGAGCAGTTCTTC
CASSLGRGAGGNNEQFF
>TRBV20-1|.|few|TRBJ2-1|16
TGCAGTGCTACGGAGGAGCAGGTTTGGTCCTACAATGAGCAGTTCTTC
CSATEEQVWSYNEQFF
>TRBV10-3|.|few|TRBJ2-7|15
TGTGCCATCAGTCCGGGGCTAGTAAGTAGCTACGAGCAGTACTTC
CAISPGLVSSYEQYF
>TRBV12-3/TRBV12-4|.|.|TRBJ2-7|14
TGTGCCAGCCACTCGGGGTCCAGCTCCTACGAGCAGTACTTC
CASHSGSSSYEQYF
>TRBV7-9|.|.|TRBJ1-1|13
TGTGCCAGCAGACCCGCGGGGAACACTGAAGCTTTCTTT
CASRPAGNTEAFF
>TRBV14|.|.|TRBJ2-2|15
TGTGCCAGCAGCCAAGTCCCGGGACCCATAGGGGAGCTGTTTTTT
CASSQVPGPIGELFF
>TRBV12-3/TRBV12-4|.|few|TRBJ1-4|15
TGTGCCAGCAGTTTCAGCGGGATGATTAATGAAAAACTGTTTTTT
CASSFSGMINEKLFF
>TRBV2|.|.|TRBJ2-2|15
TGTGCCAGCAGTCACAGGGTTGGGAACACCGGGGAGCTGTTTTTT
CASSHRVGNTGELFF
>TRBV15|.|few|TRBJ2-1|12
TGTGCCACCAGCAATTCCTACAATGAGCAGTTCTTC
CATSNSYNEQFF
>TRBV6-5|TRBD1|.|TRBJ1-1|14
TGTGCCAGCAGTTTCGGGACAGGGGGCTCAGAAGTTTTCTTT
CASSFGTGGSEVFF
>TRBV12-3/TRBV12-4|TRBD2|.|TRBJ2-1|11
TGTGCCAGCATTCAAAGCGGGAGTCAGTTCTTC
CASIQSGSQFF
>TRBV5-6|TRBD2|few|TRBJ2-3|16
TGTGCCAGCAGAGCCGTAGCGGGACTGGGAACAGATACGCAGTATTTT
CASRAVAGLGTDTQYF
>TRBV9|.|.|TRBJ2-3|15
TGTGCCAGCAGCGCCACGGGACAAGAGGCAGATACGCAGTATTTT
CASSATGQEADTQYF
>TRBV20-1|.|.|TRBJ1-5|17
TGCAGTGCTAGCGCAGGGTTATTTACATGGGTGGCTCAGCCCCAGCATTTT
CSASAGLFTWVAQPQHF
>TRBV7-9|.|few|TRBJ2-1|12
TGTGCCAGCAGCTTAGCGATGGGGGAGCAGTTCTTC
CASSLAMGEQFF
>TRBV4-2|.|.|TRBJ2-1|17
TGTGCCAGCAGCCAAGCCCGACAGGCGAGCTCCTACAATGAGCAGTTCTTC
CASSQARQASSYNEQFF
>TRBV12-3/TRBV12-4|.|many|TRBJ2-7|14
TGTGCCAGCAGCACCGGGTCCACTTACTACGAGCAGTACTTC
CASSTGSTYYEQYF
>TRBV3-1|.|few|TRBJ1-6|14
TGTGCCAGCAGCCCCAGGGCCGTGAATTCACCCCTCCACTTT
CASSPRAVNSPLHF
>TRBV6-2/TRBV6-3|.|many|TRBJ2-3|14
TGTGCCAGCAGCCCGGTAGCTAGCACAGATACGCAGTATTTT
CASSPVASTDTQYF
>TRBV5-8|TRBD1|few|TRBJ1-3|14
TGTGCCAGCAGCTCCTGGGACAGGGGAAACACCATATATTTT
CASSSWDRGNTIYF
>TRBV9|TRBD2|.|TRBJ2-3|15
TGTGCCAGCAGCGTCGGAGGACTAGCCCCAGATACGCAGTATTTT
CASSVGGLAPDTQYF
>TRBV9|TRBD2|few|TRBJ2-1|16
TGTGCCAGCAGCGTAGGCCCTAGCGGGCTATACAATGAGCAGTTCTTC
CASSVGPSGLYNEQFF
>TRBV29-1|TRBD1|many|TRBJ1-2|13
TGCAGCGTTTCTCTTGGGACAGGCTATGGCTACACCTTC
CSVSLGTGYGYTF
>TRBV12-3/TRBV12-4|TRBD1|few|TRBJ2-2|16
TGTGCCAGCAGTCGCCGACAGGGTCTAAGCACCGGGGAGCTGTTTTTT
CASSRRQGLSTGELFF
>TRBV3-1|.|.|TRBJ1-2|12
TGTGCCAGCAGCCAAGAGCGGAATGGCTACACCTTC
CASSQERNGYTF
>TRBV11-2|TRBD2|.|TRBJ2-5|16
TGTGCCAGCAGCTTCGGAGGACTAGCTATGGGAGAGACCCAGTACTTC
CASSFGGLAMGETQYF
>TRBV5-1|.|.|TRBJ2-3|14
TGCGCCAGCAGCCGGTGGGGGGCGACAGATACGCAGTATTTT
CASSRWGATDTQYF
>TRBV20-1|.|few|TRBJ1-2|9
TGCAGTGCCCCAAATGGCTACACCTTC
CSAPNGYTF
>TRBV4-1|TRBD2|few|TRBJ2-1|14
TGCGCCAGCAGCGCGGGAGGGCCGGCCAATGAGCAGTTCTTC
CASSAGGPANEQFF
>TRBV28|TRBD1|many|TRBJ1-5|15
TGTGCCAGCAGTTTGACAGGGTATAGCAATCAGCCCCAGCATTTT
CASSLTGYSNQPQHF
>TRBV5-5|.|.|TRBJ2-2|13
TGTGCCAGCAGCTTGGCCCCACCCGGGGAGCTGTTTTTT
CASSLAPPGELFF
>TRBV7-9|.|many|TRBJ2-3|16
TGTGCCAGCAGCCCCAAGATACCCACTAGCACAGATACGCAGTATTTT
CASSPKIPTSTDTQYF
>TRBV5-1|.|.|TRBJ1-4|14
TGCGCCAGCAAATCGGGGGGGGCGAATGAAAAACTGTTTTTT
CASKSGGANEKLFF